This TCR beta chain originates from a study of cytomegalovirus exposure and HLA in healthy donors. Whole-study context: Among roughly 180 million T cells, an earlier analysis found 95 million to 140 million unique TCR beta sequences.

General study points: Later work showed greater clonal expansion in HLA-associated TCR beta chains than in equally common others.

Germline CDR1 reads KGHSH; CDR2 reads LQKENI. V lost 3 bases and J lost 5, with 7 bases in between. The CDR3 covers 12 residues. Amplification used 60 Vbeta primers and 13 Jbeta primers. This table comes from immunoSEQ multiplex PCR, and its TCRdb copy is limited to in-frame clones, with some not included. The sample shows 100,000 to 150,000 clones, 73% of them seen only once. This clone was recorded only once. As yet, its antigen is unknown. This clonotype originated in a man aged 55 to 70 in good health and CMV-seropositive. Sequenced sample: PBMCs. The rearrangement joins TRBV18 to TRBJ2-5; D gene uncertain. CDR3 protein: CASSPREETQYF. As DNA, the CDR3 is TGTGCCAGCTCACCGCGCGAGGAGACCCAGTACTTC.